These 2 T cell receptor beta chains originate from one sample sequenced in a study of CD8+CD57+ T cells in acquired aplastic anemia. Genomic DNA served as template for TCR beta VDJ and CDR3 profiling. TCRdb re-called the reads with MiXCR, one entry per CDR3 protein. In the table there are around 190,000 distinct CDR3 sequences, approximately 49% of which are singletons. Specimen: sorted CD4+, CD8+, or CD8+CD57+ T cells (not recorded which) from PBMCs. Receptor source: a human donor in good health, serving as a control.

The gene calls are TRBV20-1 and TRBJ1-6; 9 nucleotides agree with TRBD1. The CDR3 is 12 amino acids. CDR1 is DFQATT and CDR2 is SNEGSKA in the germline V gene (reference sequence). CDR3 loop: CSSGTGYSPLHF. CDR3 nucleotide sequence: TGCAGCTCCGGGACAGGGTATTCACCCCTCCACTTT.

Details on this clonotype: A much larger clone lies a single base off, so this may be a read error. The chain couples TRBV7-9 to TRBJ1-1; D gene ambiguous. The length of the CDR3 is 15 residues. Germline-derived CDR1 and CDR2 are SEHNR and FQNEAQ (reference sequence). The CDR3: CASSQEVSRYTEALF. As DNA, the CDR3 is TGCGCCAGCAGCCAAGAAGTCAGTCGTTACACTGAAGCTCTCTTT. The variable domain in full, with the rest retrieved from reference TRBV7-9 and TRBJ1-1, is DTGVSQNPRHKITKRGQNVTFRCDPISEHNRLYWYRQTLGQGPEFLTYFQNEAQLEKSRLLSDRFSAERPKGSFSTLEIQRTEQGDSAMYLCASSQEVSRYTEALFGQGTRLTVV.